This TCR beta chain was sequenced during a study of beta chain features in type 1 diabetes. Study-level points and caveats: Moderate yet significant TCRB CDR3 shortening was seen in Type 1 diabetes patients in all four CD4+ subsets.

Comment on this clone: Its antigen is unidentified.

All of the isolated RNA was reverse transcribed, so expressed TCRB transcripts were sequenced. Method: immunoSEQ multiplex PCR; TCRdb's copy keeps in-frame clones and lacks some. The profile shows a few hundred thousand clones, approximately 15% of them singletons. The specimen was naive CD4+ T cells from blood. This sequence originates from a man aged 25 to 45 with type 1 diabetes.

CDR3 coding DNA: TGCGCCAGCAGCGGGACAGGGAATAATTCACCCCTCCACTTT. Protein product: CASSGTGNNSPLHF. J is TRBJ1-6 and V is TRBV5-1; 9 bases fit TRBD1. Germline CDR1 reads SGHRS; CDR2 reads YFSETQ. Trimming took 4 bases from V and 5 from J; bases not matched to a gene: 1. This CDR3 comprises 14 residues.